The following is a T cell receptor (beta chain) sequence with its context. The CDR3 length is 14 residues. CDR1 and CDR2 from the germline V gene are SGHTA and FQGNSA. Trimming removed 5 bases from V and 6 bases from J; junction bases left unmatched: 9. TCRdb re-analysed the RACE reads in MiXCR, keeping a single row per CDR3 protein. The repertoire consists of 350,000 to 450,000 distinct CDR3 sequences, with roughly 5.3% occurring once and the leading ten covering 2% to 3%. The data were taken from a study of human T cells and chemical hapten exposure. Time point indicated: pre-sensitization, week 0. Treatment meaning: therapeutic diphenylcyclopropenone sensitization with weekly scalp DPC.

The clonotype originates from a woman aged 45-65 years with alopecia areata. Some clones in this sample may be carry-over from other donors' samples. The sequencing used whole blood, collected in connection with sensitization to the hapten diphenylcyclopropenone (DPC). The chain is built from TRBV7-2 and TRBJ2-5, with TRBD2 matching 7 bases. The CDR3 loop is CASSLLTSTQTQYF. CDR3 sequence (DNA): TGTGCCAGCAGCCTCCTGACTAGCACCCAGACCCAGTACTTC. The full variable domain, rest sourced from reference TRBV7-2 and TRBJ2-5, is GAGVSQSPSNKVTEKGKDVELRCDPISGHTALYWYRQSLGQGLEFLIYFQGNSAPDKSGLPSDRFSAERTGGSVSTLTIQRTQQEDSAVYLCASSLLTSTQTQYFGPGTRLLVL.